The table lists the clone carrying this TCR beta chain with a few counts. As yet, its antigen is unknown. This sample stems from a study of shared clonotypes between healthy human individuals. Study-wide findings and caveats: Non-shared clonotypes had lower generation probabilities than those shared by all four donors. In the sorted subsets, rarefaction showed sequencing was incomplete despite large depth.

With 5 bases clipped from V and 4 bases from J, the junction kept 6 bases outside the gene matches. The CDR3 contains 16 residues. CDR1 SEHNR and CDR2 FQNEAQ come from the germline V gene (reference sequence). Profiling relied on immunoSEQ multiplex PCR, and the TCRdb table lists in-frame clones only, not all of them. The table includes 950,000 to 1,100,000 clones, under 80% detected once. This receptor was obtained from a young man in good health. Sequenced sample: memory CD4+ T cells sorted from blood. Subset here: CD45RA-negative fraction. The chain is built from TRBV7-9 and TRBJ2-3; TRBD2 matches 13 bases. CDR3 protein: CASSPLAGGIADTQYF. The CDR3 DNA follows: TGTGCCAGCAGCCCACTAGCGGGGGGGATCGCAGATACGCAGTATTTT. The full variable domain, its missing parts supplied by reference TRBV7-9 and TRBJ2-3, is DTGVSQNPRHKITKRGQNVTFRCDPISEHNRLYWYRQTLGQGPEFLTYFQNEAQLEKSRLLSDRFSAERPKGSFSTLEIQRTEQGDSAMYLCASSPLAGGIADTQYFGPGTRLTVL.